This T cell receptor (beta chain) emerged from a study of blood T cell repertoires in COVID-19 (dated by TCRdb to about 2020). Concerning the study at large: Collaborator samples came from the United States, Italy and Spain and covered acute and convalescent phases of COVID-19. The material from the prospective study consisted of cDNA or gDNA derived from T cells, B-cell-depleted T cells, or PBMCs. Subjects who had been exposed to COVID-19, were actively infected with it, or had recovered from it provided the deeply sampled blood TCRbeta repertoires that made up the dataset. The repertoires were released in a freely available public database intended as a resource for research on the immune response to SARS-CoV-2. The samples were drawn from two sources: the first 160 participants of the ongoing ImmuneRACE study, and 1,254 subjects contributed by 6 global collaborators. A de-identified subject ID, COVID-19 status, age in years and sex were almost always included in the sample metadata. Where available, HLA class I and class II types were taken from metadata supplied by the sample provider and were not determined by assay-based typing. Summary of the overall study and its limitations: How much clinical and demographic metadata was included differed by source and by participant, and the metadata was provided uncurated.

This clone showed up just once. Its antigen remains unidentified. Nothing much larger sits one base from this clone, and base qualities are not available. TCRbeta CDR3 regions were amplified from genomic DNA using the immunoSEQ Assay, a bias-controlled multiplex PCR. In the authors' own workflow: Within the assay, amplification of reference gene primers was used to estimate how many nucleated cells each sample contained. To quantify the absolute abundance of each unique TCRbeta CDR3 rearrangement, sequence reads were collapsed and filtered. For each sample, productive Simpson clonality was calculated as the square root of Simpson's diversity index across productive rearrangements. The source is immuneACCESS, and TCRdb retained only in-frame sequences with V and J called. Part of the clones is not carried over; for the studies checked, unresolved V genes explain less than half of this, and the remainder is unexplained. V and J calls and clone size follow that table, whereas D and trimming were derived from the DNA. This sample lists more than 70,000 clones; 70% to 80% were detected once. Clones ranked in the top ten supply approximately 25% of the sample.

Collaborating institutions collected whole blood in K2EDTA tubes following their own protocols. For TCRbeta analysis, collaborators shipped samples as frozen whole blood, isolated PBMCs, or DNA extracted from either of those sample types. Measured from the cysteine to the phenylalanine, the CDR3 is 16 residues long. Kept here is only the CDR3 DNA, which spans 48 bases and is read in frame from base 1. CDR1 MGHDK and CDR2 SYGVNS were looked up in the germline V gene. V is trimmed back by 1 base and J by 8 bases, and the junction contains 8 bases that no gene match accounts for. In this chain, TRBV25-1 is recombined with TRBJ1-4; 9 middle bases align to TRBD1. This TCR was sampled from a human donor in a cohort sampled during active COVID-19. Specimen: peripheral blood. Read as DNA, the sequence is TGTGCCAGCAGTGAATCGCCGCGGACAGGGGACGAAAAACTGTTTTTT. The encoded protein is CASSESPRTGDEKLFF.